What follows is one TCR beta chain and its context. The antigen is undetermined. The table came from immunoSEQ multiplex PCR; TCRdb's copy has only in-frame clones and leaves some out. Listed for the sample are 25,000 to 35,000 clones, none seen a single time. The data stem from a study of T cells after posttransplantation cyclophosphamide. Findings and caveats of the study: Recipient CMV seropositivity and CMV reactivation strongly tracked TRB clonality.

Germline CDR1 MNHNY, CDR2 SVGAGI (reference sequence). V was pared by 4 bases and J by 8 bases, with 16 bases between. The CDR3 is 14 residues long. The related graft donor's blood sample was taken on the day of bone marrow donation. The sequence was collected from a woman aged 55-70 years in good health, CMV-negative, and a related stem cell transplant donor. The sample was PBMCs. The gene calls are TRBV6-6 and TRBJ2-3; perhaps TRBD1 as D (6 bases). The CDR3 nucleotides read TGTGCCAGCAGTTTCCAACAGGGCCCGCTTACGCAGTATTTT. Translated, it gives CASSFQQGPLTQYF.